This T cell receptor beta chain derives from a study of blood T cell repertoires in COVID-19 (dated by TCRdb to the early 2020s). Study-wide context: Samples from collaborators originated in the United States, Italy and Spain and spanned both the acute and convalescent phases of COVID-19. The prospective study material was composed of cDNA or gDNA derived from T cells, B-cell-depleted T cells, or PBMCs. The dataset comprised deeply sampled blood TCRbeta repertoires from subjects exposed to, actively infected with, or recovered from COVID-19. The repertoires were released in a freely available public database intended as a resource for research on the immune response to SARS-CoV-2. Samples were obtained from the ongoing ImmuneRACE study (first 160 participants) and from 1,000 to 1,500 subjects provided by 6 global collaborators. Sample metadata almost always included a de-identified subject ID, COVID-19 status, age in years and sex. Where HLA class I and class II types were available, the types were taken from metadata supplied by the sample provider, not from assay-based typing. Summary of the overall study and its limitations: How much clinical and demographic metadata was included differed by source and by participant, and the metadata was provided uncurated.

The immunoSEQ Assay, a bias-controlled multiplex PCR, was used to amplify TCRbeta CDR3 regions from genomic DNA. Processing in the source paper ran as follows. The number of nucleated cells in each sample was estimated by amplification of reference gene primers within the assay. To quantify the absolute abundance of each unique TCRbeta CDR3 rearrangement, sequence reads were collapsed and filtered. Productive Simpson clonality was computed per sample as the square root of Simpson's diversity index over productive rearrangements. TCRdb re-hosts the immuneACCESS table, in-frame sequences only. Its copies lack some clones; in the studies checked, an unresolved V gene accounts for under half of them, and the cause for the rest is not known. V, J and clone size are taken as reported in that table, and D and trimming were inferred from the DNA itself. The sample contains about 86,000 clones, over 80% of them found a single time. Of the sample, roughly a third falls within the top ten clones.

As regards this clone: Its antigen is not yet known. No base-level quality is on record; no much larger clone is a single base apart.

Whole blood was collected in K2EDTA tubes by collaborating institutions according to the institutions' own protocols. Collaborator samples were shipped for TCRbeta analysis as frozen whole blood, isolated PBMCs, or DNA extracted from either sample type. Counted from cysteine to phenylalanine, this CDR3 has 13 amino acids. The CDR3 DNA has 39 bases and is translated from base 1. Trimming takes 5 bases from V and 1 base from J, and the germline ends sit 8 bases apart. The germline V gene provides CDR1 SGHTA and CDR2 FQGNSA. This receptor was identified in a woman over 75 with active or convalescent COVID-19. The chain is encoded by TRBV7-2 joined to TRBJ2-5; perhaps TRBD1 is the D gene, with 5 bases matching. The sequenced sample was peripheral blood. This receptor carries the CDR3 CASSPGSQETQYF. The nucleotide sequence reads as follows: TGTGCCAGCAGCCCAGGGTCCCAAGAGACCCAGTACTTC.